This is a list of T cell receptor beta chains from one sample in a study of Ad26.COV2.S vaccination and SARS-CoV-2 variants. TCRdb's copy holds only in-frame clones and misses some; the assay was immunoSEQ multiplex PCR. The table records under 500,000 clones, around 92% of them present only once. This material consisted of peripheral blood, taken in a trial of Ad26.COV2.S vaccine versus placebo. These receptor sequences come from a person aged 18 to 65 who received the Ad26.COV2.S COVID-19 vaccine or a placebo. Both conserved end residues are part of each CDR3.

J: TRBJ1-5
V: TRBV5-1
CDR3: CASSLGGPGGSNQPQHF

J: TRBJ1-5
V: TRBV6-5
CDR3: CASSYRGGNQPQHF

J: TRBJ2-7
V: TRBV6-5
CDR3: CASSLLAGTYEQYF

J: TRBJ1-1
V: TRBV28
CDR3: CASSPRQGRTEAFF

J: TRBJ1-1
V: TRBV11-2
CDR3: CASSLDRSGVNTEAFF

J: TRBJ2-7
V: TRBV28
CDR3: CASSFRPRTGEYEQYF

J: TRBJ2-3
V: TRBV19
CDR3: CASRSGGGRTDTQYF

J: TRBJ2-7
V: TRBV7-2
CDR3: CASSHRYGTVSYEQYF

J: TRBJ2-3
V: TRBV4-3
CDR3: CASSQVATPDTQYF

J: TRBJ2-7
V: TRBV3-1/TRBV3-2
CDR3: CASSQGRRQGSYEQYF

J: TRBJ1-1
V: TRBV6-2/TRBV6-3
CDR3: CASSSRDPGQGGTEAFF

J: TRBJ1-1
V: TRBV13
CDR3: CASSLSSEAFF

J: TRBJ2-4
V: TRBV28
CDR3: CASSLGQTALSGIAKNIQYF

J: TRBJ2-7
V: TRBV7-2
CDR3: CASTLGNYEQYF

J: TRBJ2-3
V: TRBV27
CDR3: CASQKQVNRATDTQYF

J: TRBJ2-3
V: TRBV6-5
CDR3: CASRPGTGGIDTQYF

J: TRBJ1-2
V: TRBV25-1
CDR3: CASSYRAGYTF

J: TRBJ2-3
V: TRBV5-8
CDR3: CASSLSPGIGTDTQYF

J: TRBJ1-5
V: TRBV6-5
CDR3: CASTQRWGPNQPQHF

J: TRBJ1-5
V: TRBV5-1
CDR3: CASSLTGNQPQHF

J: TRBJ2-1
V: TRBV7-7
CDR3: CASSSGQASYNEQFF

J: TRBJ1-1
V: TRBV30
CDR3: CAWSLDRGTEAFF

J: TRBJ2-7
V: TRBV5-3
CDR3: CARSLVSGRSSYEQYF

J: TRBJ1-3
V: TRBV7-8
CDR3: CASSFQGQPTGNTIYF

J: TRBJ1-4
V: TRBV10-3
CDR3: CATGRGYGEKLFF

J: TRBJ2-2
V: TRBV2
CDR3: CASSDRGGRTGELFF

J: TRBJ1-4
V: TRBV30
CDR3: CAWSVLEKLFF

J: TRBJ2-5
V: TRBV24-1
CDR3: CATSEWGRETQYF

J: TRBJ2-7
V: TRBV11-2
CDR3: CASSLGRGQTYEQYF

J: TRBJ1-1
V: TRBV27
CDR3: CASSLGGGTEAFF

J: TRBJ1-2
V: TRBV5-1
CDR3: CASSSGPRAGYTF

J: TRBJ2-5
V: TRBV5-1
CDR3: CASSLPGVRETQYF

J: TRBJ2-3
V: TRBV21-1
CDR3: CASSNRGSGAYGTDTQYF

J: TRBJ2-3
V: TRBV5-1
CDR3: CASSFKGGLAGLTDTQYF

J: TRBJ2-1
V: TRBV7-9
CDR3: CASSPRGRNYYNEQFF

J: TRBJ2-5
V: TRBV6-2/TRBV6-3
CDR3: CASSVFQETQYF

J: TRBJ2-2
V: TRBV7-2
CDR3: CASSFGLSTGELFF

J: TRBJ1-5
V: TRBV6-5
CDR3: CASGDQPQHF

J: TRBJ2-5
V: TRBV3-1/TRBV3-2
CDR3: CASSQEGPLAGGETQYF

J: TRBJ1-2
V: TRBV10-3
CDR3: CAISVPGWGYTF

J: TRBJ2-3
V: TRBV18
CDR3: CASSPPFRLADLSTDTQYF

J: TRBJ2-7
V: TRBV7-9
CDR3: CASSSSIYEQYF

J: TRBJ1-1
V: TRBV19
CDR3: CASSGPGSTEAFF

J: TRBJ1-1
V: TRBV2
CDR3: CASRAGGMNTEAFF

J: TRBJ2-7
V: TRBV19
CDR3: CASSPRQGFYEQYF

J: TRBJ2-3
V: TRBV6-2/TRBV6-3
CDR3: CASSYGGPSTDTQYF

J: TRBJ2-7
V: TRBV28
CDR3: CASSPGPLREQYF

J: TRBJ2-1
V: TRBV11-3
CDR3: CASSREGTGTSGADEQFF

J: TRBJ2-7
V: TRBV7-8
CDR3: CASSTGGGRSYEQYF

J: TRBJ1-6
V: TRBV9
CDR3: CASSVAGVSSYNSPLHF

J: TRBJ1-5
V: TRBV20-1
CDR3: CSASVDQPQHF

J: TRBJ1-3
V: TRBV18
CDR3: CASSPGSSFSGNTIYF

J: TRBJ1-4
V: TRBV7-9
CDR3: CASSSGTITGEKLFF

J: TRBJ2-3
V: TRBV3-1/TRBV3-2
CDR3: CASSQGEVGTQYF

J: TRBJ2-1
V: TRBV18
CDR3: CATRGQPRDNEQFF

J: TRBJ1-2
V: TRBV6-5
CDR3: CASSYREGYGYTF

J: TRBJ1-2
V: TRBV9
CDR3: CASSVGDGHYGYTF

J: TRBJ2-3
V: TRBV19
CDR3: CASSIWGRTDTQYF

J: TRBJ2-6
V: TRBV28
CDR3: CASRPGDSYLSGANVLTF